One TCR beta chain is described in this entry. Its antigen is not identified. This CDR3 is built from 14 residues. Germline values: CDR1 SGHVS, CDR2 FQNEAQ. Trimming stripped 5 bases from V and 5 bases from J, with 15 bases between. The table came from immunoSEQ multiplex PCR; TCRdb's copy has only in-frame clones and leaves some out. The sample shows some 30,000 clones, roughly 90% of them seen only once. The sample originates from a study of T cells in localized non-small cell lung cancer. Study-wide findings and caveats: Without multi-region sequencing, intratumor heterogeneity could not be excluded. T cell clonality was highest in uninvolved adjacent lung, above tumor. With higher T cell density in blood came longer overall survival. There were a median about 53 of the top 100 tumor clones appearing in adjacent lung.

This receptor was taken from a man between 40 and 70 years old with stage III lung adenocarcinoma. Sequences were derived from peripheral blood mononuclear cells, sampled before any cancer treatment. The rearrangement joins TRBV7-8 to TRBJ2-5; D not certain. The CDR3, as DNA: TGTGCCAGCAGCCGAGTGGAATGGGCGGAGACCCAGTACTTC. Translated, it gives CASSRVEWAETQYF.